This entry lists 12 T cell receptor beta chains sequenced from one sample in a study of OX40 agonist ivuxolimab in advanced cancers. Repertoires were generated with immunoSEQ multiplex PCR, while TCRdb's copy carries only in-frame clones and drops some. In the table there are roughly 68,000 clones, around 90% of which are singletons. This specimen was CD4+ or CD8+ T cells sorted from blood, taken in a trial of the OX40 agonist ivuxolimab. Source of these receptors: an adult with an advanced solid tumor such as melanoma, head and neck, liver or kidney cancer.

A single count supports this clone. This rearrangement joins TRBV7-2 to TRBJ2-7, with 10 bases identical to TRBD2. Germline trimming cut 5 bases from V and 3 bases from J; bases unmatched to any gene: 7. This CDR3 is built from 15 residues. Germline CDR1 reads SGHTA; CDR2 reads FQGNSA. The CDR3 bases are TGTGCCAGCAGCCAGGTTGCTAGCGGGAGCTACGAGCAGTACTTC. Translated: CASSQVASGSYEQYF.

This chain joins TRBV19 and TRBJ2-2; unclear D gene. V gave up 0 bases and J gave up 5 bases, with 7 bases separating them. This CDR3 has 14 residues. CDR1 and CDR2 from the germline V gene are LNHDA and SQIVND (reference sequence). The DNA of the CDR3 is TGTGCCAGTAGTATAGATAGGGTAACCGGGGAGCTGTTTTTT. Translating it yields CASSIDRVTGELFF.

The rearrangement links TRBV9 to TRBJ2-1, with 9 bases fitting TRBD2. Germline values: CDR1 SGDLS, CDR2 YYNGEE. V was pared by 3 bases and J by 3 bases, with 10 bases of the junction left unmatched. The CDR3 is 17 amino acids. In nucleotides, the CDR3 is TGTGCCAGCAGCGGAAGCGGGGGGATATCTAACTACAATGAGCAGTTCTTC. It specifies CASSGSGGISNYNEQFF. Based on the CDR3 plus reference TRBV9 and TRBJ2-1, the full variable domain is DSGVTQTPKHLITATGQRVTLRCSPRSGDLSVYWYQQSLDQGLQFLIQYYNGEERAKGNILERFSAQQFPDLHSELNLSSLELGDSALYFCASSGSGGISNYNEQFFGPGTRLTVL.

The chain recombines TRBV5-6 with TRBJ2-1; either TRBD1 or TRBD2 may fit D (6 bases each). This CDR3 contains 16 residues. V lost 1 base and J 0 bases, leaving 11 bases between the germline ends. Germline V CDR1 and CDR2: SGHDT, YYEEEE. CDR3 sequence reads: CASSLIRGVSYNEQFF. CDR3 nucleotides: TGTGCCAGCAGCTTGATTAGGGGGGTCTCCTACAATGAGCAGTTCTTC.

The chain recombines TRBV6-1 with TRBJ1-1, with 8 bases identical to TRBD1. The germline V gene has CDR1 MNHNS and CDR2 SASEGT. With 4 bases clipped from V and 3 bases from J, the junction kept 7 bases outside the gene matches. This CDR3 region has 15 residues. The CDR3 spells CASSGAQGADTEAFF. The CDR3 region has the DNA TGTGCCAGCAGTGGGGCGCAGGGGGCGGACACTGAAGCTTTCTTT.

The rearrangement uses TRBV6-4 and TRBJ1-2; 7 nucleotides align to TRBD1. V was clipped by 0 bases and J by 10 bases; unmatched bases: 8. CDR3 length: 14 residues. The germline gives CDR1 MRHNA, CDR2 SNTAGT. CDR3 DNA sequence: TGTGCCAGCAGTGACTCGAGGCCAGGGGGAGACTACACCTTC. Its translation: CASSDSRPGGDYTF.

The gene calls are TRBV20-1 and TRBJ2-5; 8 nucleotides match TRBD2. Germline lookup yields CDR1 DFQATT and CDR2 SNEGSKA (reference sequence). Trimming removed 5 bases from V and 6 bases from J; junction bases left unmatched: 2. The CDR3 totals 11 residues. The CDR3 sequence: CSARGGKTQYF. In DNA, the CDR3 is TGCAGTGCTCGGGGGGGGAAGACCCAGTACTTC.

This CDR3 is CASSKGGQGAYPSNSPLHF. CDR3 sequence (DNA): TGTGCCAGCAGCAAAGGTGGACAGGGGGCCTATCCATCTAATTCACCCCTCCACTTT. The chain carries TRBV21-1 and TRBJ1-6; the D segment call TRBD1 is taken from the table without a DNA check. TRBV21-1 is recorded as a pseudogene. The CDR3 runs to 19 residues.

The chain has TRBV10-2 and TRBJ2-7; possibly TRBD1 for D (6 bases). Germline CDR1 reads WSHSY; CDR2 reads SAAADI. Trimming took 5 bases from V and 2 from J, leaving 16 bases between them. The CDR3 consists of 15 residues. CDR3 residues: CASSPLVGAAYEQYF. CDR3 DNA sequence: TGCGCCAGCAGTCCTCTAGTGGGGGCGGCCTACGAGCAGTACTTC.

The CDR3 bases are TGCGCCAGCAGCACCACAGGTGAGGGCAATCAGCCCCAGCATTTT. Protein sequence: CASSTTGEGNQPQHF. The J gene is TRBJ1-5, the V gene TRBV5-1, with TRBD1 as a possible D gene (5 bases). Deletions cut 4 bases from V and 2 bases from J, with 13 bases between. This CDR3 region has 15 residues. Germline loops: CDR1 SGHRS, CDR2 YFSETQ.

The V call is TRBV2, the J call TRBJ2-5, with 9 bases fitting TRBD2. There are 15 residues in the CDR3. Trimming cost V 5 bases and J 1 base; bases outside gene matches: 5. Per germline, CDR1 SNHLY and CDR2 FYNNEI. The CDR3 DNA follows: TGTGCCAGCAGTAAGCGGGAGGCTTTCCAAGAGACCCAGTACTTC. Protein product: CASSKREAFQETQYF.

This clone was seen just once. V and J are TRBV19 and TRBJ1-1; D not resolved. Germline CDR1 and CDR2: LNHDA and SQIVND (reference sequence). V dropped 2 bases and J dropped 6 bases, with 10 bases sitting between them. The CDR3 consists of 13 residues. DNA of the CDR3: TGTGCCAGTAGTATAAGGTCTAACGCTGAAGCTTTCTTT. It is translated as CASSIRSNAEAFF.